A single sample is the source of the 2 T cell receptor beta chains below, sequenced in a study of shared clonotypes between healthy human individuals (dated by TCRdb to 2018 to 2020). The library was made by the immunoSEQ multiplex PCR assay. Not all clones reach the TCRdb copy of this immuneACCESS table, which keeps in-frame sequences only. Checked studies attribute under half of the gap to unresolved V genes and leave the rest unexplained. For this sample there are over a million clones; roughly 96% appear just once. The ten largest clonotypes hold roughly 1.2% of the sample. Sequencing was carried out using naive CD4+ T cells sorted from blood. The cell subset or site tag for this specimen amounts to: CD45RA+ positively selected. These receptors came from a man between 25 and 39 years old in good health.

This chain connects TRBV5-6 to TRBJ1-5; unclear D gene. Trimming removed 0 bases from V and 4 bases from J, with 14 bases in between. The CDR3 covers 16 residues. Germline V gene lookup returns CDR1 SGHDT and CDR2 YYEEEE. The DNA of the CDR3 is TGTGCCAGCAGCTTGGGTTTGACCCATTTAAATCAGCCCCAGCATTTT. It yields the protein CASSLGLTHLNQPQHF.

CDR3 in amino acids: CASSPETDTQYF. CDR3 nucleotides: TGCGCCAGCAGCCCGGAAACAGATACGCAGTATTTT. The chain uses TRBV5-1 and TRBJ2-3, with unresolved D. Germline V lookup: CDR1 SGHRS, CDR2 YFSETQ. The CDR3 is made up of 12 amino acids. The V and J ends lost 4 bases and 3 bases respectively, with 6 bases between them.